This TCR beta chain was retrieved from a study of identical twins. Study-wide results and caveats: Weaker excess twin sharing was observed in beta out-of-frame sequences. Modelling approaches yielded underestimates of out-of-frame TCR alpha sharing between monozygotic twins.

There were only healthy Caucasians among the donors. The CDR3 covers 16 residues. Trimming removed 1 base at V and 3 bases at J, with 14 bases between. From germline, CDR1 is SGHRS and CDR2 YFSETQ. TCRdb re-derived calls from the 5' RACE reads in MiXCR, one entry per CDR3 protein. The profile shows around 1.7 million distinct CDR3 sequences, 32% of them singletons. At least ten counts were recorded for this clonotype. Its antigen is unidentified. This chain connects TRBV5-1 to TRBJ2-1, with a tentative D call TRBD2 (6 bases). The specimen sequenced was cord blood. The receptor comes from a newborn girl in good health. CDR3 nucleotides: TGCGCCAGCAGCTTGTACTCGGGAGTGATCTACAATGAGCAGTTCTTC. This sequence encodes CASSLYSGVIYNEQFF.